These 30 T cell receptor beta chains originate from one sample sequenced in a study of T cells in Graves' hyperthyroidism and ophthalmopathy. RNA transcripts provided the source from which TCR beta CDR3 regions were amplified. Primed by the HTBI set, a first-round RT-PCR was run on the TCR CDR3. TCRdb re-called the multiplex PCR reads through MiXCR, storing one row per CDR3 protein. The repertoire has around 300,000 distinct CDR3 sequences, about an eighth of them found once; the top ten carry 7.8%. Material for sequencing was blood. The source of these receptors is a woman in her thirties with Graves' hyperthyroidism that later progressed to Graves' ophthalmopathy.

This clonotype was detected ten times or more. The rearrangement uses TRBV30 and TRBJ2-2, with D tentatively TRBD1 (5 bases). The CDR3 extends over 15 amino acids. Germline lookup yields CDR1 GTSNPN and CDR2 SVGIG (reference sequence). The V and J ends lost 4 bases and 4 bases respectively, with 16 bases between them. CDR3 sequence reads: CAWTGPGSGTGELFF. The CDR3 DNA reads TGTGCCTGGACCGGTCCAGGGTCGGGCACCGGGGAGCTGTTTTTT.

This clonotype appeared a few times. The chain carries TRBV5-1 and TRBJ2-5; TRBD2 aligns across 12 bases. The CDR3 is made up of 17 amino acids. The ends lost 0 bases at V and 1 base at J; junction bases unmatched: 4. Germline V CDR1 and CDR2: SGHRS, YFSETQ. The DNA of the CDR3 is TGCGCCAGCAGCTTGGCACTAGCGGGAGGCCCCCAAGAGACCCAGTACTTC. Amino acids: CASSLALAGGPQETQYF.

This clonotype has at least ten counts. The genes are TRBV2 and TRBJ1-4; TRBD1 might be the D (5 bases). The germline V gene has CDR1 SNHLY and CDR2 FYNNEI. This CDR3 has 14 residues. Trimming stripped 4 bases from V and 10 bases from J, with 16 bases between. CDR3 region: CASSVGTAPGKLFF. The DNA of the CDR3 is TGTGCCAGCAGTGTTGGGACCGCTCCTGGAAAACTGTTTTTT.

Many counts were recorded for this clonotype. The chain carries TRBV10-3 and TRBJ1-1, with TRBD1 as a possible D gene (5 bases). CDR1 and CDR2 from the germline V gene are ENHRY and SYGVKD. This CDR3 spans 11 amino acids. V lost 10 bases, J lost 6 bases, and 12 bases lay in between. CDR3 sequence (DNA): TGTGCCACTCGTACAGGATCTGAAGCTTTCTTT. It encodes CATRTGSEAFF.

The V and J genes are TRBV7-2 and TRBJ2-1, with a weak D call TRBD1 (5 bases). CDR3 length equals 15 residues. Germline lookup yields CDR1 SGHTA and CDR2 FQGNSA. Trimming removed 5 bases at V and 0 bases at J, with 11 bases between. The chain's CDR3 is CASSQGARSYNEQFF. CDR3 nucleotide sequence: TGTGCCAGCAGCCAAGGGGCCCGCTCCTACAATGAGCAGTTCTTC.

This clonotype was found many times. This chain connects TRBV20-1 to TRBJ2-7, with TRBD1 matching over 8 bases. The J segment lost 1 base and the V segment lost 6 bases, leaving 8 bases of the junction unmatched. The CDR3 totals 14 residues. Germline lookup yields CDR1 DFQATT and CDR2 SNEGSKA (reference sequence). DNA of the CDR3: TGCAGTGCGATTCACCAGGGGGCGTCCTACGAGCAGTACTTC. Its translation is CSAIHQGASYEQYF.

This clonotype has at least ten counts. This chain connects TRBV5-1 to TRBJ2-1; 7 positions agree with TRBD2. V was clipped by 0 bases and J by 10 bases; unmatched bases: 7. CDR1 is SGHRS and CDR2 is YFSETQ in the germline V gene. There are 14 residues in the CDR3. CDR3 DNA sequence: TGCGCCAGCAGCTTGGTAACTGTGGGAGGGGAGCAGTTCTTC. Its translation is CASSLVTVGGEQFF. Looking up the rest from reference TRBV5-1 and TRBJ2-1 gives the full variable domain: KAGVTQTPRYLIKTRGQQVTLSCSPISGHRSVSWYQQTPGQGLQFLFEYFSETQRNKGNFPGRFSGRQFSNSRSEMNVSTLELGDSALYLCASSLVTVGGEQFFGPGTRLTVL.

The rearrangement links TRBV25-1 to TRBJ2-1; 11 bases are shared with TRBD2. The CDR3 totals 17 residues. V shed 3 bases and J 4 bases; nucleotides not matched to a gene: 8. Germline assignment: CDR1 MGHDK and CDR2 SYGVNS. This chain's CDR3 is CASSDHLAGGKYNEQFF. The CDR3 DNA sequence: TGTGCCAGCAGTGATCACCTAGCGGGAGGAAAGTACAATGAGCAGTTCTTC.

This clonotype was seen many times. V and J are TRBV5-6 and TRBJ1-1, with 7 bases that match TRBD1. The CDR3 has 14 residues. The germline gives CDR1 SGHDT, CDR2 YYEEEE. The V segment lost 2 bases and the J segment 5 bases; nucleotides outside the gene matches: 6. The CDR3 DNA follows: TGTGCCAGCAGCTTTACAGGGGAGGGAACTGAAGCTTTCTTT. It specifies CASSFTGEGTEAFF.

The chain is built from TRBV7-8 and TRBJ2-1; 7 positions match TRBD2. Germline lookup yields CDR1 SGHVS and CDR2 FQNEAQ. The CDR3 contains 13 residues. V shed 5 bases, J shed 5 bases, and the junction held 3 bases outside the gene matches. The CDR3, as DNA: TGTGCCAGCAGCGGGGGGGGGAACAATGAGCAGTTCTTC. It encodes CASSGGGNNEQFF.

In its sample, this clonotype was seen a few times. This chain uses TRBV5-1 with TRBJ2-7; no reliable D call. The V and J ends lost 1 base and 2 bases respectively, with 10 bases between them. The length of the CDR3 is 14 residues. Germline lookup yields CDR1 SGHRS and CDR2 YFSETQ. The CDR3 sequence: CASSLQGETYEQYF. In DNA form, the CDR3 reads TGCGCCAGCAGCTTGCAAGGAGAAACCTACGAGCAGTACTTC.

As concerns this clonotype: Just one base apart from a much larger clone, this may be a read error. The rearrangement uses TRBV28 and TRBJ2-3; D gene unclear. This CDR3 is 12 amino acids long. The germline V gene has CDR1 MDHEN and CDR2 SYDVKM. V lost 6 bases to trimming and J lost 4 bases, with 8 bases between them. The chain's CDR3 is CASRPLSDTQYF. CDR3 bases: TGTGCCAGCAGGCCCCTGTCAGATACGCAGTATTTT.

This clonotype was found many times. The chain joins TRBV2 to TRBJ1-2; D perhaps matches TRBD1 (5 bases). The germline gives CDR1 SNHLY, CDR2 FYNNEI. V dropped 3 bases and J dropped 4 bases, with 21 bases sitting between them. The CDR3 consists of 17 residues. In nucleotides, the CDR3 is TGTGCCAGCAGTGATCAGGGTTCAAGCACCGTCGGCTATGGCTACACCTTC. As protein: CASSDQGSSTVGYGYTF.

This clonotype has a count of ten or more. The chain links TRBV7-3 to TRBJ2-3, with D maybe TRBD2 (5 bases). The CDR3 covers 12 residues. Germline CDR1 SGHTA, CDR2 FQGTGA. V was pared by 4 bases and J by 9 bases, with 11 bases between. CDR3 residues: CASSSLSGTQYF. Here the CDR3 DNA reads TGTGCCAGCAGCTCCCTGTCGGGGACGCAGTATTTT.

This clonotype has at least ten counts. The chain links TRBV6-1 to TRBJ1-5; D unresolved. CDR3 length: 12 residues. CDR1 is MNHNS, CDR2 SASEGT, per germline. Trimming removed 5 bases at V and 3 bases at J, with 5 bases between. The CDR3 loop reads CASSWNNQPQHF. The CDR3 DNA reads TGTGCCAGCAGTTGGAACAATCAGCCCCAGCATTTT.

The sample holds a few counts of this clonotype. The CDR3 DNA sequence: TGTGCCACCAATGAGAAGGGACAGGGGCTCTACAATGAGCAGTTCTTC. Amino acid sequence: CATNEKGQGLYNEQFF. This chain connects TRBV24-1 to TRBJ2-1; 10 bases line up with TRBD1. Trimming took 8 bases from V and 3 from J; bases not matched to a gene: 9. Germline V gene lookup returns CDR1 KGHDR and CDR2 SFDVKD. This CDR3 comprises 16 residues.

There are a few counts of this clonotype. The CDR3 DNA reads as TGTGCCAGCAGGGAGGACGGACGGAGCAATCAGCCCCAGCATTTT. Its translation: CASREDGRSNQPQHF. This chain connects TRBV6-1 to TRBJ1-5; D gene uncertain. The CDR3 extends over 15 amino acids. V shed 6 bases and J shed 1 base, with 13 bases lying between them. Germline CDR1 is MNHNS and CDR2 is SASEGT.

This clonotype was detected ten times or more. The chain uses TRBV11-2 and TRBJ2-1; no clear D. In germline, CDR1 is SGHAT, CDR2 FQNNGV. V lost 5 bases and J 5 bases, leaving 16 bases between the germline ends. This CDR3 comprises 15 residues. As DNA, the CDR3 is TGTGCCAGCAGCCCGTGGTTGGCAGCTAACAATGAGCAGTTCTTC. Its protein product is CASSPWLAANNEQFF. Combining the CDR3 with reference TRBV11-2 and TRBJ2-1 gives the whole variable domain EAGVAQSPRYKIIEKRQSVAFWCNPISGHATLYWYQQILGQGPKLLIQFQNNGVVDDSQLPKDRFSAERLKGVDSTLKIQPAKLEDSAVYLCASSPWLAANNEQFFGPGTRLTVL.

In this sample, this clonotype turned up a few times. The rearrangement links TRBV4-2 to TRBJ2-1, with TRBD1 matching over 9 bases. The J segment lost 7 bases and the V segment lost 5 bases, leaving 12 bases of the junction unmatched. Germline V gene lookup returns CDR1 LGHNA and CDR2 YNFKEQ. The CDR3 spans 16 residues. In nucleotides, the CDR3 is TGTGCCAGCAGCGAACAGGGGGCCTACGGGGATAATGAGCAGTTCTTC. Its protein product is CASSEQGAYGDNEQFF.

In its sample, this clonotype was seen a few times. V usage is TRBV14 and J usage is TRBJ2-7; a weak D match, TRBD2 (6 bases). The CDR3 sequence is 15 residues long. CDR1 is SGHDN and CDR2 is FVKESK in the germline V gene. The V and J ends lost 4 bases and 0 bases respectively, with 13 bases between them. The DNA for the CDR3 is TGTGCCAGCAGCCCCAGCGGGTGGAGCTCCTACGAGCAGTACTTC. Translation: CASSPSGWSSYEQYF.

This clonotype was seen many times. The gene calls are TRBV7-8 and TRBJ1-2; 7 nucleotides align to TRBD1. Germline trimming cut 4 bases from V and 7 bases from J; bases unmatched to any gene: 9. The CDR3 consists of 14 residues. Germline V CDR1 and CDR2: SGHVS, FQNEAQ. The CDR3: CASSSDRVIFGYTF. CDR3 nucleotides: TGTGCCAGCAGCTCCGACAGGGTGATTTTTGGCTACACCTTC.

This clonotype was observed a few times. J is TRBJ2-7 and V is TRBV30; 7 positions agree with TRBD2. V shed 2 bases, J shed 6 bases, and the junction held 16 bases outside the gene matches. Germline V lookup: CDR1 GTSNPN, CDR2 SVGIG (reference sequence). The CDR3 runs to 16 residues. The CDR3: CAWSSQLAPFLGEQYF. CDR3 DNA sequence: TGTGCCTGGAGTAGCCAACTAGCGCCCTTCTTGGGCGAGCAGTACTTC. Complete variable domain (other parts from reference TRBV30 and TRBJ2-7): SQTIHQWPATLVQPVGSPLSLECTVEGTSNPNLYWYRQAAGRGLQLLFYSVGIGQISSEVPQNLSASRPQDRQFILSSKKLLLSDSGFYLCAWSSQLAPFLGEQYFGPGTRLTVT.

In this sample, this clonotype turned up many times. The chain recombines TRBV14 with TRBJ1-2; D might be TRBD1 (6 bases). Deletions cut 1 base from V and 4 bases from J, with 10 bases between. The CDR3 runs to 14 residues. Germline V gives CDR1 SGHDN, CDR2 FVKESK. The CDR3 reads CASSQAQGSYGYTF. The CDR3 DNA sequence: TGTGCCAGCAGCCAAGCGCAGGGGAGCTATGGCTACACCTTC.

This clonotype was detected many times. This sequence joins TRBV19 and TRBJ2-1; TRBD1 agrees at 12 bases. CDR1 LNHDA and CDR2 SQIVND come from the germline V gene (reference sequence). Losses at the gene ends were 9 bases for V and 4 bases for J; bases not matched to a gene: 4. The CDR3 is made up of 14 amino acids. Here the CDR3 reads CASGTGGAYNEQFF. The CDR3 coding sequence is TGTGCCAGCGGGACAGGGGGCGCGTACAATGAGCAGTTCTTC.

This clonotype was seen ten or more times. V usage is TRBV27 and J usage is TRBJ1-2, with D uncertain. CDR3 length: 13 residues. Germline values: CDR1 MNHEY, CDR2 SMNVEV (reference sequence). Between the trimmed V and J ends, which lost 6 bases and 8 bases, there was a span of 16 bases. DNA of the CDR3: TGTGCCAGCAGCTTCGACAAGGCGCACGGCTACACCTTC. Amino acids: CASSFDKAHGYTF.

This clonotype was seen repeatedly, ten times or more. The V call is TRBV24-1, the J call TRBJ2-1; 10 bases are a match to TRBD2. With 8 bases clipped from V and 6 bases from J, the junction kept 9 bases outside the gene matches. The CDR3 runs to 15 residues. Looked up from germline, CDR1 is KGHDR and CDR2 is SFDVKD. The CDR3 is CATKGAGGPSNEQFF. CDR3 sequence (DNA): TGTGCCACCAAAGGAGCGGGAGGGCCATCCAATGAGCAGTTCTTC.

The chain has TRBV27 and TRBJ2-1; 10 nucleotides align to TRBD2. The germline gives CDR1 MNHEY, CDR2 SMNVEV (reference sequence). J gave up 7 bases and V 9 bases, and 6 bases lay outside the gene matches. The CDR3 is made up of 13 amino acids. The CDR3 protein is CASLGLAANEQFF. The DNA for the CDR3 is TGTGCCAGTCTCGGACTAGCGGCTAATGAGCAGTTCTTC.

This clonotype was observed at least ten times. The rearrangement uses TRBV30 and TRBJ2-2, with 7 bases fitting TRBD1. CDR1 and CDR2 (germline): GTSNPN, SVGIG (reference sequence). Trimming took 5 bases from V and 10 from J; bases not matched to a gene: 7. This CDR3 contains 12 residues. CDR3 region: CAWGDRVAELFF. The DNA of the CDR3 is TGTGCCTGGGGAGACAGGGTCGCGGAGCTGTTTTTT.

Remarks on this clonotype: This may be a read error, as it is one base from a much larger clone. This sequence joins TRBV2 and TRBJ2-5; weak D call: TRBD2 (6 bases). CDR1 is SNHLY and CDR2 is FYNNEI in the germline V gene. The length of the CDR3 is 14 residues. V dropped 5 bases and J dropped 9 bases, with 19 bases sitting between them. CDR3 region: CASSSGLAWEAQYF. CDR3 nucleotide sequence: TGTGCCAGCAGTTCTGGGTTGGCGTGGGAGGCCCAGTACTTC.

This clonotype is large. The V and J genes are TRBV20-1 and TRBJ2-7, with D perhaps TRBD1 or TRBD2 (6 bases each). CDR3 size: 16 residues. V shed 1 base and J shed 3 bases, with 19 bases lying between them. Germline V gene lookup returns CDR1 DFQATT and CDR2 SNEGSKA (reference sequence). In DNA, the CDR3 is TGCAGTGCTAGAGTTCCCGGGGGCGAGGGTGGCTACGAGCAGTACTTC. Translation: CSARVPGGEGGYEQYF.